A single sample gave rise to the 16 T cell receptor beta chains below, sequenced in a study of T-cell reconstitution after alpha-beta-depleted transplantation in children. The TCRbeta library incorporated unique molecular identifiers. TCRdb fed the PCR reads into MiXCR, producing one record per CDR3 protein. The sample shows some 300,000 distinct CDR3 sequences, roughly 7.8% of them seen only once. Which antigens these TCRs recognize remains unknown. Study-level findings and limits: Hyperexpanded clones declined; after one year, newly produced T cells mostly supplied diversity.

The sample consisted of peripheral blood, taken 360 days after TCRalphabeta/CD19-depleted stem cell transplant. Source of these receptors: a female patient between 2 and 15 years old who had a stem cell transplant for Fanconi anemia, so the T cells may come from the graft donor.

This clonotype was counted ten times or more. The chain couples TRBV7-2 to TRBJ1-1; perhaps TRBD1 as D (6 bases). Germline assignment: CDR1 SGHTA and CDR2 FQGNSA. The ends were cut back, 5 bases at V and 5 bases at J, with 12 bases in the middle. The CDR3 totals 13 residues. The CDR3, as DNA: TGTGCCAGCAGCCCCAGAGGGGGGACTGAAGCTTTCTTT. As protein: CASSPRGGTEAFF.

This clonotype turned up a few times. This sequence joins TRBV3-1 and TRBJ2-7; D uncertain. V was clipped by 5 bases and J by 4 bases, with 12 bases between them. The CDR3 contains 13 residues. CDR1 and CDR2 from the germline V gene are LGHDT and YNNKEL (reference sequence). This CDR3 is CASSAFRAYEQYF. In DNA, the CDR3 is TGTGCCAGCAGCGCTTTCCGGGCTTACGAGCAGTACTTC.

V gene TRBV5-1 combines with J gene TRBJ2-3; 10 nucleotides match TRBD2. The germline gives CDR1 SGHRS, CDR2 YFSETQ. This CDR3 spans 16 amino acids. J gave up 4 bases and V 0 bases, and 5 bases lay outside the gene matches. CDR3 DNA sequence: TGCGCCAGCAGCTTGGGGGAGCGGGGGGGCCCAGATACGCAGTATTTT. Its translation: CASSLGERGGPDTQYF.

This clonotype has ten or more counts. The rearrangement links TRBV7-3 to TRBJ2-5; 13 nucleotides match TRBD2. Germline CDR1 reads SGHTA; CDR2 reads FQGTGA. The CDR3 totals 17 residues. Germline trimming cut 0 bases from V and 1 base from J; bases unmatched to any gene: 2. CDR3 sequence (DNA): TGTGCCAGCAGCTTAACCGGACTAGCGGGGGTCCAAGAGACCCAGTACTTC. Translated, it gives CASSLTGLAGVQETQYF.

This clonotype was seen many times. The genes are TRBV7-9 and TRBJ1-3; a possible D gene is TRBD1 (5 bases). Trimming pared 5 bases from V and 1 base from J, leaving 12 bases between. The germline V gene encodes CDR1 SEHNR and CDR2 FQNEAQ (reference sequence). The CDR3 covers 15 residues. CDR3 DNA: TGTGCCAGCAGCCCGTCGGGGCGTTCTGGAAACACCATATATTTT. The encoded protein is CASSPSGRSGNTIYF.

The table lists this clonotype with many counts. The CDR3 DNA reads as TGCAGTGCTAGAGGTTTAGCGGGTAGAGTTGCCGCTACGCAGTATTTT. Translation: CSARGLAGRVAATQYF. The chain links TRBV20-1 to TRBJ2-3, with 7 bases matching TRBD2. This CDR3 has 16 residues. V lost 1 base and J lost 8; bases outside the gene matches: 15. Per the germline V gene, CDR1 is DFQATT and CDR2 is SNEGSKA (reference sequence).

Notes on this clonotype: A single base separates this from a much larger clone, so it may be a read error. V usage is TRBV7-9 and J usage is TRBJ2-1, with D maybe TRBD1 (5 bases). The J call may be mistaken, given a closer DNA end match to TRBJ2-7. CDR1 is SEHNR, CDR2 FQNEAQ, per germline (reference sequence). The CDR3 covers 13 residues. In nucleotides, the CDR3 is TGTGCCAGCAGCCAGGACAAAAACAATGAGCAGTACTTC. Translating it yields CASSQDKNNEQYF.

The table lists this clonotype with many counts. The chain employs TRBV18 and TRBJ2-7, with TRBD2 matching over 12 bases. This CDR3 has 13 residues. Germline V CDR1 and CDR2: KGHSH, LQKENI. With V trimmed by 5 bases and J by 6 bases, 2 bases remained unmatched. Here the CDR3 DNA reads TGTGCCAGCTCAGTACTAGCGGGAGGCGAGCAGTACTTC. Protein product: CASSVLAGGEQYF.

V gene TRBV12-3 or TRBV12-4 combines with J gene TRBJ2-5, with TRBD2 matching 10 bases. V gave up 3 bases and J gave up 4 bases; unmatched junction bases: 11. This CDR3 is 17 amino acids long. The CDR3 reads CASSFRQRGGFRETQYF. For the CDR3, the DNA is TGTGCCAGCAGTTTTCGACAGCGGGGGGGCTTCAGAGAGACCCAGTACTTC.

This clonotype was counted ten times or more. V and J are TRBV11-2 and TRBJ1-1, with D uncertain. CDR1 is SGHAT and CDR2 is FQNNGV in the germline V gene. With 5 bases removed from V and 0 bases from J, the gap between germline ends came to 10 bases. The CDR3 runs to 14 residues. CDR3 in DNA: TGTGCCAGCAGCCCGGACCAAATGAACACTGAAGCTTTCTTT. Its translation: CASSPDQMNTEAFF. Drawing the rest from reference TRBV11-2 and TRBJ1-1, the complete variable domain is EAGVAQSPRYKIIEKRQSVAFWCNPISGHATLYWYQQILGQGPKLLIQFQNNGVVDDSQLPKDRFSAERLKGVDSTLKIQPAKLEDSAVYLCASSPDQMNTEAFFGQGTRLTVV.

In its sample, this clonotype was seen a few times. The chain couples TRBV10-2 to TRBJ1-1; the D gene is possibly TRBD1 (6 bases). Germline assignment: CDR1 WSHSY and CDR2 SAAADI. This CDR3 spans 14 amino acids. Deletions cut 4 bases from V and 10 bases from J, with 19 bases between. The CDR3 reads CASSAASGVGGAFF. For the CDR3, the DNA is TGCGCCAGCAGTGCAGCCTCAGGGGTAGGGGGAGCTTTCTTT.

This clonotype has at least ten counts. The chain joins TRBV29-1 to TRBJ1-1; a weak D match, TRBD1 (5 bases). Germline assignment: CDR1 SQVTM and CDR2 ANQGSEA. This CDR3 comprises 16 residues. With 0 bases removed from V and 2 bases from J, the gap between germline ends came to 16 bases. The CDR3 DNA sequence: TGCAGCGTTGAAGATAAGTGGCACAGGCGAAACACTGAAGCTTTCTTT. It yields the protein CSVEDKWHRRNTEAFF.

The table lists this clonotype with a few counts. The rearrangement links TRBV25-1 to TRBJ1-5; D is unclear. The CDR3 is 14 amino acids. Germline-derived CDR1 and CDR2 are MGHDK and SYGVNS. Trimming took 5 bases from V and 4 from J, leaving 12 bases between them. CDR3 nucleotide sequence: TGTGCCAGCAGTCCTCGGCAGGATAATCAGCCCCAGCATTTT. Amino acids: CASSPRQDNQPQHF.

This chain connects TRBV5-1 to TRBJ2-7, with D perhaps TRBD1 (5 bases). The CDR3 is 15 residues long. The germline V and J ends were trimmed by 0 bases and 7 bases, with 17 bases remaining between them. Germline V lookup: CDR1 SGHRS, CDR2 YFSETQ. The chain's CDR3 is CASSLAGPIAGEQYF. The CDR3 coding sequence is TGCGCCAGCAGCTTGGCCGGCCCCATAGCAGGGGAGCAGTACTTC.

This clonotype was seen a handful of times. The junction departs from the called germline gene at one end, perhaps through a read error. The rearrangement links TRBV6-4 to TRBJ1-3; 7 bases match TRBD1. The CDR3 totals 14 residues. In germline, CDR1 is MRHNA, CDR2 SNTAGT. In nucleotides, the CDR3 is TGTGCCAGCAGTAGGGGACAGCCTGGAGACACCATATATTTT. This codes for CASSRGQPGDTIYF.

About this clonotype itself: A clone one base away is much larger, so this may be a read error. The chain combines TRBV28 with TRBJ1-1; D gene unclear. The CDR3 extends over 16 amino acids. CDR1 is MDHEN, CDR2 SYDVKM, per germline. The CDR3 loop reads CTSSSNRRVRNTEAFF. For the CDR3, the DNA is TGTACCAGCAGCTCCAATCGAAGGGTAAGGAACACTGAAGCTTTCTTT.